The 10 T cell receptor beta chains in this list originate from one sample, sequenced in a study of beta chain features in type 1 diabetes. Every bit of the isolated RNA underwent reverse transcription, so sequencing read expressed TCRB transcripts. Sequencing used immunoSEQ multiplex PCR; TCRdb keeps in-frame clones, though not all of them. Among almost 350,000 clones listed, approximately 8.2% were seen once. The specimen sequenced was central memory CD4+ T cells from blood. The receptors here all came from a woman younger than 30 in good health.

This clone has more than one count but fewer than ten. The chain couples TRBV7-9 to TRBJ2-7; 8 bases line up with TRBD2. Trimming at V came to 2 bases and at J to 5 bases, leaving 8 bases not matched to a gene. Germline values: CDR1 SEHNR, CDR2 FQNEAQ (reference sequence). The length of the CDR3 is 15 residues. For the CDR3, the DNA is TGTGCCAGCAGCTTACAGGCCGGGAGGGTCCACGAGCAGTACTTC. It translates to CASSLQAGRVHEQYF.

The chain carries TRBV10-3 and TRBJ2-5; 9 bases agree with TRBD2. The junction had 11 bases not matched to a gene; V was cut back by 4 bases and J by 5 bases. The CDR3 loop spans 16 amino acids. CDR1 and CDR2 from the germline V gene are ENHRY and SYGVKD. CDR3 bases: TGTGCCATCAGTGGCGGCGGGAGGGCCGAGTGGGAGACCCAGTACTTC. This sequence encodes CAISGGGRAEWETQYF.

The V and J genes are TRBV15 and TRBJ2-1; D not resolved. V was clipped by 0 bases and J by 6 bases, with 15 bases between them. CDR1 and CDR2 from the germline V gene are LNHNV and YYDKDF (reference sequence). This CDR3 is built from 16 residues. CDR3 sequence reads: CATSRERAGFGNEQFF. Here the CDR3 DNA reads TGTGCCACCAGCAGAGAACGCGCAGGTTTTGGCAATGAGCAGTTCTTC.

This clone was observed a few times. V and J are TRBV7-2 and TRBJ2-2; 10 bases fit TRBD1. After removal of 3 bases from V and 7 bases from J, the junction contained 5 bases not matched to a gene. The CDR3 runs to 15 residues. The germline CDR1 and CDR2 sequences are SGHTA and FQGNSA. The CDR3 protein is CASSLGQGKDGELFF. The CDR3 DNA is TGTGCCAGCAGCTTGGGACAGGGGAAGGACGGGGAGCTGTTTTTT.

This clone was counted at least ten times. The chain couples TRBV2 to TRBJ2-3; TRBD2 matches at 7 bases. The CDR3 contains 17 residues. The germline gives CDR1 SNHLY, CDR2 FYNNEI. The J segment lost 0 bases and the V segment lost 7 bases, leaving 13 bases of the junction unmatched. The DNA for the CDR3 is TGTGCCAGCACCGGGGGGATCCGAGGGCTGAGCACAGATACGCAGTATTTT. Its protein product is CASTGGIRGLSTDTQYF.

The chain combines TRBV7-2 with TRBJ2-5; TRBD2 agrees at 10 bases. Germline loops: CDR1 SGHTA, CDR2 FQGNSA. The V segment lost 1 base and the J segment 5 bases; nucleotides outside the gene matches: 13. CDR3 length: 18 residues. CDR3 in DNA: TGTGCCAGCAGCTTAGAGGGACGGCTAGCGGGAGTCGGGGAGACCCAGTACTTC. It yields the protein CASSLEGRLAGVGETQYF.

This clone was counted between two and nine times. The V and J genes are TRBV5-1 and TRBJ2-1; D unclear. V lost 0 bases and J 7 bases, leaving 8 bases between the germline ends. Germline V CDR1 and CDR2: SGHRS, YFSETQ. This CDR3 region has 13 residues. CDR3 coding DNA: TGCGCCAGCAGCTTGGTTACAGCAAATGAGCAGTTCTTC. It yields the protein CASSLVTANEQFF.

This clone was seen a few times. The V call is TRBV5-6, the J call TRBJ2-4; perhaps TRBD1 as D (5 bases). The CDR3 runs 15 residues. Germline V gene data show CDR1 as SGHDT and CDR2 as YYEEEE. Trimming stripped 4 bases from V and 0 bases from J, with 11 bases between. The DNA for the CDR3 is TGTGCCAGCAGCCTAGGACAACTAGCCAAAAACATTCAGTACTTC. It codes for CASSLGQLAKNIQYF. Looking up the rest from reference TRBV5-6 and TRBJ2-4 gives the full variable domain: DAGVTQSPTHLIKTRGQQVTLRCSPKSGHDTVSWYQQALGQGPQFIFQYYEEEERQRGNFPDRFSGHQFPNYSSELNVNALLLGDSALYLCASSLGQLAKNIQYFGAGTRLSVL.

V gene TRBV19 combines with J gene TRBJ2-3, with 8 positions matching TRBD1. The CDR3 sequence is 17 residues long. Germline CDR1 LNHDA, CDR2 SQIVND (reference sequence). The trim removed 3 bases at V and 2 bases at J, leaving 10 bases unmatched. In nucleotides, the CDR3 is TGTGCCAGTAGTATGCCCCCCGACAGGGGAGACACAGATACGCAGTATTTT. This encodes CASSMPPDRGDTDTQYF. The full variable domain, completed using reference TRBV19 and TRBJ2-3, is DGGITQSPKYLFRKEGQNVTLSCEQNLNHDAMYWYRQDPGQGLRLIYYSQIVNDFQKGDIAEGYSVSREKKESFPLTVTSAQKNPTAFYLCASSMPPDRGDTDTQYFGPGTRLTVL.

In nucleotides, the CDR3 is TGCGCCAGCAGCCAAGATCGGCAGCCGCACAATGAGCAGTTCTTC. Amino acid sequence: CASSQDRQPHNEQFF. This chain connects TRBV4-3 to TRBJ2-1; D not certain. CDR1 is LGHNA, CDR2 YSLEER, per germline. The germline V and J ends were trimmed by 0 bases and 5 bases, with 11 bases remaining between them. This CDR3 contains 15 residues.